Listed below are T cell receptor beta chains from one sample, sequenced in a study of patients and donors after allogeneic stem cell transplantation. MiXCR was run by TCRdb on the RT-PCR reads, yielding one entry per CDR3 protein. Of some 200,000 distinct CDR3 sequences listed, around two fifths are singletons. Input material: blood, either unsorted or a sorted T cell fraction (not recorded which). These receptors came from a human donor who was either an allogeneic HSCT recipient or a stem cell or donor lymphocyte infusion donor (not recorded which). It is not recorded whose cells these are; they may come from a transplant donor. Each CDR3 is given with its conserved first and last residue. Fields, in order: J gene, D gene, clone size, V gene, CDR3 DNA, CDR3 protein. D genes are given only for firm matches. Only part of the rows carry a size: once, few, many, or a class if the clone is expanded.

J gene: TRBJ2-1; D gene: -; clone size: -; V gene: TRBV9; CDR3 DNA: TGTGCCAGCAGCCCGAGACAGTTTAACAATGAGCAGTTCTTC; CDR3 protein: CASSPRQFNNEQFF
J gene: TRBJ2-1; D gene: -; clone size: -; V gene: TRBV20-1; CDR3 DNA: TGCAGTGCTAGTTTGACTAGCTCCTACAATGAGCAGTTCTTC; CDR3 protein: CSASLTSSYNEQFF
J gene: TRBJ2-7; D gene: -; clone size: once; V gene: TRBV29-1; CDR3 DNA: TGCAGCGTTGCTTCAGCCTCCTACGAGCAGTACTTC; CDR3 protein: CSVASASYEQYF
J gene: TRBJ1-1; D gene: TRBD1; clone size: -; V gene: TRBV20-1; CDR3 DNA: TGCAGTTACCATCATCCCGGGACAGGGTCTAGCGCTGAAGCTTTCTTT; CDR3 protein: CSYHHPGTGSSAEAFF
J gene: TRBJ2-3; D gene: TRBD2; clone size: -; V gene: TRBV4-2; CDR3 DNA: TGTGCCAGCAGCCTATTGGGACTAGCGGGAGGCGCAGATACGCAGTATTTT; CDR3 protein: CASSLLGLAGGADTQYF
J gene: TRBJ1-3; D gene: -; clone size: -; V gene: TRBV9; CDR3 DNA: TGTGCCAGCAGCCCCTCCCCCTCCCCAGGAAACACCATATATTTT; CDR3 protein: CASSPSPSPGNTIYF
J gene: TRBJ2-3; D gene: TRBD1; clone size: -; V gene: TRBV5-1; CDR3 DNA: TGCGCCAGCAGCCCCGACAGGGCCCCAGATACGCAGTATTTT; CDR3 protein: CASSPDRAPDTQYF
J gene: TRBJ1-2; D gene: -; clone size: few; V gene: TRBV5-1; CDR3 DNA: TGCGCCAGCAGCTTGGCCCATACGGGCCAGCCCCTCTATGGCTACACCTTC; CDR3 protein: CASSLAHTGQPLYGYTF
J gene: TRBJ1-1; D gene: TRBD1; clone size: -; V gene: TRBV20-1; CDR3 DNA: TGCAGTGCTAGCTGGACAGGGCCGAACACTGAAGCTTTCTTT; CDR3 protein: CSASWTGPNTEAFF
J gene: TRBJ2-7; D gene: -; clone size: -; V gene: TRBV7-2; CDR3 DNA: TGTGCCAGCAGCTTGTTTACGTCCTACGAGCAGTACTTC; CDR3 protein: CASSLFTSYEQYF
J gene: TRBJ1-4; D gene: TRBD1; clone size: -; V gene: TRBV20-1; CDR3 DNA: TGCAGTGCTCCCGAGATGGACAGGGCATACCCAACTAATGAAAAACTGTTTTTT; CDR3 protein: CSAPEMDRAYPTNEKLFF
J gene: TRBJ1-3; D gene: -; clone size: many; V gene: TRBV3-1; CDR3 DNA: TGTGCCAGCAGCCACGACGGGACCTCTGGAAACACCATATATTTT; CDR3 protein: CASSHDGTSGNTIYF
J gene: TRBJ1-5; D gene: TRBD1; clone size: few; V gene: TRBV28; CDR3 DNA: TGTGCCAGCAGTTTAACGTTAGGACAGGGGGAGGCTAGCAATCAGCCCCAGCATTTT; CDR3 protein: CASSLTLGQGEASNQPQHF
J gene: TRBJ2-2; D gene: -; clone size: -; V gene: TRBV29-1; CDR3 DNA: TGCAGCGTGCTCGTTACGAACACCGGGGAGCTGTTTTTT; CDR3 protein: CSVLVTNTGELFF
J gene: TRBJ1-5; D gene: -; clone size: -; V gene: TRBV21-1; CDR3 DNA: TGTGCCAGCAGCAAAGAAAGGAGAATCGGGAATCAGCCCCAGCATTTT; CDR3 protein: CASSKERRIGNQPQHF
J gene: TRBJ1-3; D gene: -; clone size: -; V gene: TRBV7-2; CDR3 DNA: TGCGCCAGCAGCTTAGTGACCCGACCGAGCTCTGGAAACACCATATATTTT; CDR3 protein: CASSLVTRPSSGNTIYF
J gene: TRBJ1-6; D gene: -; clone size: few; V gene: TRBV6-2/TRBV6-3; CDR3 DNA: TGTGCCAGCAGTTACGACAGCGGGCGGAGTTCACCCCTCCACTTT; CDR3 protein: CASSYDSGRSSPLHF
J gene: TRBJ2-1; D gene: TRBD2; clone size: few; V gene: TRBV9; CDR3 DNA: TGTGCCAGCAGTGGGAGGGTTTACAATGAGCAGTTCTTC; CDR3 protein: CASSGRVYNEQFF
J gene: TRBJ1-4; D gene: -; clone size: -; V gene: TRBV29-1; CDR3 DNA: TGCAGCGTTGAACAGGGAACTAATGAAAAACTGTTTTTT; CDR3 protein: CSVEQGTNEKLFF
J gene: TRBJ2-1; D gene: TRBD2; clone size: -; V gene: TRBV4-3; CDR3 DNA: TGCGCCAGCAGCCAAGTCACGGGAGGACCTAATGAGCAGTTCTTC; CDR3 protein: CASSQVTGGPNEQFF
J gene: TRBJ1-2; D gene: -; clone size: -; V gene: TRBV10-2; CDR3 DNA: TGCGCCAGCAGTGAAATGAAGGGGGTGACCTATGGCTACACCTTC; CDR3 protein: CASSEMKGVTYGYTF
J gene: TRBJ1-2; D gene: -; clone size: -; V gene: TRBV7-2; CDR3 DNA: TGTGCCAGCAGCTTAGTTGCTTTAGTCTATGGCTACACCTTC; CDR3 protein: CASSLVALVYGYTF
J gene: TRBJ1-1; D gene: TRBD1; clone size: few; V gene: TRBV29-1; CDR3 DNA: TGCAGCGTGGGGAGGGGTCCAGGGGGGCTCACTGAAGCTTTCTTT; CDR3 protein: CSVGRGPGGLTEAFF